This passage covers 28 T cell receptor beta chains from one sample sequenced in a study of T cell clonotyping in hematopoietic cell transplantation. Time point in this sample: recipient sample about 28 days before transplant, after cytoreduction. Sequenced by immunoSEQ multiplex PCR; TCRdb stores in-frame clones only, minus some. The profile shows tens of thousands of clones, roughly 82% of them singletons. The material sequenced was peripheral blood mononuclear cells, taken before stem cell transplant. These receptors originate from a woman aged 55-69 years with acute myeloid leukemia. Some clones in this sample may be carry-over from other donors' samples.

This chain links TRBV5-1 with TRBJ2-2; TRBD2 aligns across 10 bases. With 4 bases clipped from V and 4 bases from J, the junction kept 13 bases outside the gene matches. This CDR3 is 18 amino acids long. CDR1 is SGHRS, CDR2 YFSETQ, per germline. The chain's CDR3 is CASSASLAGAGGTGELFF. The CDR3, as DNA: TGCGCCAGCAGCGCGAGCCTAGCGGGGGCCGGGGGCACCGGGGAGCTGTTTTTT.

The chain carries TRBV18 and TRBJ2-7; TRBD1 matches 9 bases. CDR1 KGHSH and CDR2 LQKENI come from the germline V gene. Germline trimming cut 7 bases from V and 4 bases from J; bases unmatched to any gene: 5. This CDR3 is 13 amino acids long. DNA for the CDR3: TGTGCCAGCTTTTCGGGACAGGGTTACGAGCAGTACTTC. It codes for CASFSGQGYEQYF.

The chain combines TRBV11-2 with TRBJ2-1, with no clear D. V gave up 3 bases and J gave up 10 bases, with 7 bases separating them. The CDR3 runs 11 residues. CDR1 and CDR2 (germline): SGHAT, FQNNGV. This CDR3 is CASSLLGEQFF. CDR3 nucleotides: TGTGCCAGCAGCTTGCTGGGGGAGCAGTTCTTC.

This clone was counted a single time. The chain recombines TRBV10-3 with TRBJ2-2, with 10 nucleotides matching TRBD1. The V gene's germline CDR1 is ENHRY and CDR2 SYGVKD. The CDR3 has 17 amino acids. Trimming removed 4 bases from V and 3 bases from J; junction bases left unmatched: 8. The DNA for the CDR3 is TGTGCCATCAGTGGTGTTTTTGGGACAGGGGACACCGGGGAGCTGTTTTTT. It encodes CAISGVFGTGDTGELFF.

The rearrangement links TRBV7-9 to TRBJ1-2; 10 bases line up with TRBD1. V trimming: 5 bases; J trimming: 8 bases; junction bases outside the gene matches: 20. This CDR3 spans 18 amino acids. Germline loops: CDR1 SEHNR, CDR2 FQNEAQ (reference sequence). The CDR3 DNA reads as TGTGCCAGCAGCCCCCTGATGGGGGACAGGGGCCGCTCGGGCGGCTACACCTTC. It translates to CASSPLMGDRGRSGGYTF.

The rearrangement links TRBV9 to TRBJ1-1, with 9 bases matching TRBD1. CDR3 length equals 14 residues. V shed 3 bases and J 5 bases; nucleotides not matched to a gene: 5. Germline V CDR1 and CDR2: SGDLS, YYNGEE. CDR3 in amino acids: CASSAQQGATEAFF. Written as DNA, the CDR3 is TGTGCCAGCAGCGCTCAACAGGGGGCAACTGAAGCTTTCTTT.

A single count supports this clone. The chain's CDR3 is CASSLGTDGTNQPQHF. The CDR3 DNA reads TGTGCCAGCAGCTTGGGGACCGACGGAACCAATCAGCCCCAGCATTTT. This rearrangement joins TRBV5-4 to TRBJ1-5; D is ambiguous. The CDR3 runs 16 residues. Germline-derived CDR1 and CDR2 are SGHNT and YYREEE (reference sequence). Trimming cost V 0 bases and J 3 bases, with 13 bases left between them.

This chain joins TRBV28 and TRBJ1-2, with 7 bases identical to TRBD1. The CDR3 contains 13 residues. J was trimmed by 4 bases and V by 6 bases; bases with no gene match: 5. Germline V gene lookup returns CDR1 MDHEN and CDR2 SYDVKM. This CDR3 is CASSQGGTYGYTF. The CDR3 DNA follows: TGTGCCAGCAGCCAGGGGGGGACCTATGGCTACACCTTC.

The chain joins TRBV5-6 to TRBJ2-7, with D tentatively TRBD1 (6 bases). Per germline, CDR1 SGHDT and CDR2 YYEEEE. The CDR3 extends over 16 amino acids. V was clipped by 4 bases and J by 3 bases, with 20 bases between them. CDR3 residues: CASSTIEGTRIYEQYF. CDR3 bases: TGTGCCAGCAGCACCATTGAAGGGACACGGATCTACGAGCAGTACTTC.

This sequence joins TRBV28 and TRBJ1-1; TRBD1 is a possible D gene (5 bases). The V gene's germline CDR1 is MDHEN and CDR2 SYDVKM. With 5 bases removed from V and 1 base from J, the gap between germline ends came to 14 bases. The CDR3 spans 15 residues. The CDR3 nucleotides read TGTGCCAGCAGTCATATGGGGGACGGGAACACTGAAGCTTTCTTT. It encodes CASSHMGDGNTEAFF.

The CDR3 sequence: CASSLLSGAAGNTIYF. The CDR3 nucleotides are TGTGCCAGCAGCCTCCTGTCAGGGGCGGCTGGAAACACCATATATTTT. The V and J genes are TRBV14 and TRBJ1-3; tentatively, D is TRBD1 (6 bases). V shed 4 bases and J shed 2 bases, with 15 bases lying between them. There are 16 residues in the CDR3. Germline loops: CDR1 SGHDN, CDR2 FVKESK.

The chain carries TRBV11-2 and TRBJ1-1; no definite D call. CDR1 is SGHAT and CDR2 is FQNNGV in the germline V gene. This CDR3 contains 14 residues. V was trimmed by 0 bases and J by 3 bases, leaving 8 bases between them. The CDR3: CASSLDLGYTEAFF. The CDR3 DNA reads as TGTGCCAGCAGCTTAGATTTGGGTTACACTGAAGCTTTCTTT.

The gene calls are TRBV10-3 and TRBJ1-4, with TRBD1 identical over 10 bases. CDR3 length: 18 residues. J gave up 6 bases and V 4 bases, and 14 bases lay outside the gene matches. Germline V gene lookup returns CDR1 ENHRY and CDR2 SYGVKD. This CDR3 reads CAISGEPGQGTPDEKLFF. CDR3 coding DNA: TGTGCCATCAGTGGGGAACCGGGACAGGGGACGCCGGATGAAAAACTGTTTTTT.

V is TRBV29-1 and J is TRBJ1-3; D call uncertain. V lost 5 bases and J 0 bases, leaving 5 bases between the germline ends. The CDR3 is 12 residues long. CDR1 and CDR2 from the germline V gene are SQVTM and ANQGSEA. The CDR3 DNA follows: TGCAGCGTTTCGGGCTCTGGAAACACCATATATTTT. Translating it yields CSVSGSGNTIYF.

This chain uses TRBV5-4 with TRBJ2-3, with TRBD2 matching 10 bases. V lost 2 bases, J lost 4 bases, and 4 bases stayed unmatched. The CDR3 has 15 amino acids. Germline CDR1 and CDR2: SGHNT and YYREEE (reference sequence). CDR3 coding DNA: TGTGCCAGCAGCTTTGAGCGGGGGGGCCCAGATACGCAGTATTTT. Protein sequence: CASSFERGGPDTQYF.

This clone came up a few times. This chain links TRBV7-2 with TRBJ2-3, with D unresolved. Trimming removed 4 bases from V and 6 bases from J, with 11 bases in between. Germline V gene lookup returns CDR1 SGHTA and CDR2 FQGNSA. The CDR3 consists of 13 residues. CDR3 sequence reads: CASSWVLRDTQYF. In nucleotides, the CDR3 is TGTGCCAGCAGCTGGGTTTTACGCGATACGCAGTATTTT.

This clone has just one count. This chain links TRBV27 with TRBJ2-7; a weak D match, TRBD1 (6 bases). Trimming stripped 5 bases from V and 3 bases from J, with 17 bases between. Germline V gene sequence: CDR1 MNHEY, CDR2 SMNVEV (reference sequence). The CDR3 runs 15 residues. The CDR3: CASSQFWDKDYEQYF. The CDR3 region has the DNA TGTGCCAGCAGTCAATTCTGGGACAAGGACTACGAGCAGTACTTC.

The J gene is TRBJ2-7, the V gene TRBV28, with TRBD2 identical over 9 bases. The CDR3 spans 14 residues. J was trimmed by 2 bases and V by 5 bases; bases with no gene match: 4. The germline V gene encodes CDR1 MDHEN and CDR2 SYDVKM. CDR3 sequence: CASSHSGSPYEQYF. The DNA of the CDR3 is TGTGCCAGCAGTCATAGCGGGAGCCCCTACGAGCAGTACTTC.

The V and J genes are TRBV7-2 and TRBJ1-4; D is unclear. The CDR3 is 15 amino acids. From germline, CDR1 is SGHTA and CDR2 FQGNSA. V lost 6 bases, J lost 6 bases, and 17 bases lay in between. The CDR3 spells CASSFSDVGDEKLFF. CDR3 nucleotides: TGTGCCAGCAGTTTCAGCGACGTGGGTGATGAAAAACTGTTTTTT. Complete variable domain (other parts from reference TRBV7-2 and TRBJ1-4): GAGVSQSPSNKVTEKGKDVELRCDPISGHTALYWYRQSLGQGLEFLIYFQGNSAPDKSGLPSDRFSAERTGGSVSTLTIQRTQQEDSAVYLCASSFSDVGDEKLFFGSGTQLSVL.

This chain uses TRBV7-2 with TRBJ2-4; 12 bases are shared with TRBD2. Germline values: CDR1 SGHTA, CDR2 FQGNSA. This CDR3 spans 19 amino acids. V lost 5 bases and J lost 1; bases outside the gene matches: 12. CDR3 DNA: TGTGCCAGCAGCCCCCAGGCGACTAGCGGGAGCCTTGCCAAAAACATTCAGTACTTC. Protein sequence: CASSPQATSGSLAKNIQYF.

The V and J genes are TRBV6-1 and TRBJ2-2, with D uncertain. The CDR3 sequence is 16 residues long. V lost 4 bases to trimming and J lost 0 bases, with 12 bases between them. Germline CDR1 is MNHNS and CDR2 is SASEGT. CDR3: CASSGWVNANTGELFF. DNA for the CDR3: TGTGCCAGCAGTGGGTGGGTGAACGCGAACACCGGGGAGCTGTTTTTT.

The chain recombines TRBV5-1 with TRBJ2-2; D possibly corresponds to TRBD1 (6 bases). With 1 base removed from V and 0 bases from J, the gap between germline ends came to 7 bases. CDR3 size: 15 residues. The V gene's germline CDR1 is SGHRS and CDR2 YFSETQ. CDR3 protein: CASSLWGPNTGELFF. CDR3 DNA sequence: TGCGCCAGCAGCTTGTGGGGGCCGAACACCGGGGAGCTGTTTTTT.

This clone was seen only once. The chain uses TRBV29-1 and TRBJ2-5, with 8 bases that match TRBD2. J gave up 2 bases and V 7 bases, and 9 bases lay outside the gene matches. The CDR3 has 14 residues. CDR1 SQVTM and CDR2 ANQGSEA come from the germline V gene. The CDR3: CSARAGERQETQYF. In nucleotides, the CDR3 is TGCAGCGCACGAGCGGGAGAGAGGCAAGAGACCCAGTACTTC.

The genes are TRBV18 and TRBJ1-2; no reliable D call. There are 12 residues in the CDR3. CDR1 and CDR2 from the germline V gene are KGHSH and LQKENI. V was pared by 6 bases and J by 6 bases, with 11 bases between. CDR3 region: CASSAGSDGYTF. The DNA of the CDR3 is TGTGCCAGCTCGGCCGGGAGCGATGGCTACACCTTC.

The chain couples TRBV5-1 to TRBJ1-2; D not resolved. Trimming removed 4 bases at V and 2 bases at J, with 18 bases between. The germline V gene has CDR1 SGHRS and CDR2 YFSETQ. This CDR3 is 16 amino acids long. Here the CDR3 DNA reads TGCGCCAGCAGCCCGATAGGGTCCAGAACAAACTATGGCTACACCTTC. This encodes CASSPIGSRTNYGYTF.

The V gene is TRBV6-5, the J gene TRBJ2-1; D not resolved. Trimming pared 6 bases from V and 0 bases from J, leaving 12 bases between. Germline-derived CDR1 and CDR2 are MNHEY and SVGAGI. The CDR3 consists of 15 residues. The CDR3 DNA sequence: TGTGCCAGCAGACCAGTTGTCGGCTCCTACAATGAGCAGTTCTTC. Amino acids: CASRPVVGSYNEQFF.

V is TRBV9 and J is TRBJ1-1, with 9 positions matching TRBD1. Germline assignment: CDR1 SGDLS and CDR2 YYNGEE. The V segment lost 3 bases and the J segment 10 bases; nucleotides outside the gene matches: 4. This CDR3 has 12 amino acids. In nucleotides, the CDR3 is TGTGCCAGCAGCGCAGGGACAGGGTTAGCTTTCTTT. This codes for CASSAGTGLAFF.

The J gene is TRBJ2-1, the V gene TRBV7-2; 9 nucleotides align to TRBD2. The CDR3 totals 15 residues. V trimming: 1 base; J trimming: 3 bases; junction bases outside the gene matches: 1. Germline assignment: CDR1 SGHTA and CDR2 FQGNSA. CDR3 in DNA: TGTGCCAGCAGCTTAGTAGCGGGAGTCTACAATGAGCAGTTCTTC. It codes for CASSLVAGVYNEQFF.